Below are 21 T cell receptor beta chains sequenced from a single sample in a study of T cells in localized non-small cell lung cancer. Clones were read by immunoSEQ multiplex PCR, and TCRdb kept only the in-frame ones, dropping some. The sample includes tens of thousands of clones, roughly 90% of them seen just once. Source: peripheral blood, taken before any cancer treatment. These receptors were collected from a woman aged 35-70 years with stage I lung adenocarcinoma.

V is TRBV6-6 and J is TRBJ1-2, with unresolved D. The CDR3 is 8 residues long. The V gene lost 9 bases and the J gene lost 11 bases, with 7 bases spanning the gap. CDR1 and CDR2 (germline): MNHNY, SVGAGI (reference sequence). CDR3 amino acids: CARKGYTF. The CDR3 DNA follows: TGTGCCAGAAAAGGGTACACCTTC.

The genes are TRBV7-2 and TRBJ1-2; 9 bases are a match to TRBD1. V trimming: 1 base; J trimming: 8 bases; junction bases outside the gene matches: 5. The CDR3 consists of 14 residues. The germline CDR1 and CDR2 sequences are SGHTA and FQGNSA. CDR3 sequence reads: CASSLDGTGRGYTF. DNA of the CDR3: TGTGCCAGCAGCTTAGACGGGACAGGGCGCGGCTACACCTTC.

V usage is TRBV19 and J usage is TRBJ1-4, with 9 bases that match TRBD1. The CDR3 contains 15 residues. The germline CDR1 and CDR2 sequences are LNHDA and SQIVND (reference sequence). The V segment lost 3 bases and the J segment 8 bases; nucleotides outside the gene matches: 7. The CDR3 DNA follows: TGTGCCAGTAGTATTGTACAGGGGGCAAGGGAAAAACTGTTTTTT. Its translation is CASSIVQGAREKLFF.

The V gene is TRBV5-1, the J gene TRBJ2-7, with 8 bases lining up with TRBD2. Trimming cost V 4 bases and J 7 bases; bases outside gene matches: 4. From germline, CDR1 is SGHRS and CDR2 YFSETQ. There are 12 residues in the CDR3. The CDR3 DNA sequence: TGCGCCAGCAGCGCGGAGCGGGGGGAGCAGTACTTC. Protein sequence: CASSAERGEQYF.

The rearrangement uses TRBV27 and TRBJ1-1; 11 bases line up with TRBD1. CDR1 and CDR2 from the germline V gene are MNHEY and SMNVEV (reference sequence). This CDR3 is 14 amino acids long. V lost 6 bases, J lost 5 bases, and 5 bases stayed unmatched. CDR3 loop: CASRTGTGGTEAFF. CDR3 in DNA: TGTGCCAGCAGGACCGGGACAGGGGGGACTGAAGCTTTCTTT.

The chain combines TRBV18 with TRBJ2-7; 9 bases agree with TRBD1. Per the germline V gene, CDR1 is KGHSH and CDR2 is LQKENI. V shed 3 bases and J 12 bases; nucleotides not matched to a gene: 6. This CDR3 region has 12 residues. The CDR3 here is CASSPRTGEWYF. The CDR3, as DNA: TGTGCCAGCTCACCCCGGACAGGGGAGTGGTACTTC.

The chain is built from TRBV7-3 and TRBJ2-1; 7 bases fit TRBD2. V lost 2 bases and J lost 6; bases outside the gene matches: 1. The CDR3 covers 13 residues. The germline gives CDR1 SGHTA, CDR2 FQGTGA. The CDR3 sequence is CASSLRTSNEQFF. The CDR3 DNA sequence: TGTGCCAGCAGCTTACGGACTAGCAATGAGCAGTTCTTC.

This clone was seen only once. The CDR3 spells CAIKLGLAASTDTQYF. The CDR3 DNA is TGTGCCATCAAACTAGGACTAGCGGCTAGCACAGATACGCAGTATTTT. This sequence joins TRBV10-3 and TRBJ2-3; TRBD2 matches at 10 bases. The CDR3 length is 16 residues. V trimming: 7 bases; J trimming: 0 bases; junction bases outside the gene matches: 7. Germline-derived CDR1 and CDR2 are ENHRY and SYGVKD.

This rearrangement joins TRBV11-2 to TRBJ1-6; no firm D call. This CDR3 has 12 amino acids. In germline, CDR1 is SGHAT, CDR2 FQNNGV. The germline V and J ends were trimmed by 2 bases and 6 bases, with 2 bases remaining between them. This CDR3 reads CASSLFNSPLHF. CDR3 coding DNA: TGTGCCAGCAGCTTATTTAATTCACCCCTCCACTTT.

The rearrangement joins TRBV6-5 to TRBJ1-2; no reliable D call. V was trimmed by 3 bases and J by 3 bases, leaving 14 bases between them. Looked up from germline, CDR1 is MNHEY and CDR2 is SVGAGI. This CDR3 region has 15 residues. The CDR3 is CASSYVGGKDYGYTF. The CDR3 DNA reads as TGTGCCAGCAGTTATGTAGGAGGGAAGGACTATGGCTACACCTTC.

J is TRBJ2-5 and V is TRBV14, with D possibly matching TRBD2 (5 bases). CDR3 length equals 13 residues. Germline V gene lookup returns CDR1 SGHDN and CDR2 FVKESK. Between the trimmed V and J ends, which lost 4 bases and 4 bases, there was a span of 10 bases. The CDR3 DNA reads TGTGCCAGCAGCCCCACTAGAGGAGAGACCCAGTACTTC. Translating it yields CASSPTRGETQYF.

This rearrangement joins TRBV18 to TRBJ1-2; perhaps TRBD1 as D (6 bases). Germline V gene data show CDR1 as KGHSH and CDR2 as LQKENI. This CDR3 region has 15 residues. Trimming removed 2 bases from V and 7 bases from J, with 17 bases in between. CDR3: CASSPLGAGRGGYTF. The CDR3 coding sequence is TGTGCCAGCTCACCATTGGGGGCCGGGCGAGGTGGCTACACCTTC.

The rearrangement uses TRBV30 and TRBJ2-1, with D maybe TRBD2 (6 bases). Between the trimmed V and J ends, which lost 3 bases and 10 bases, there was a span of 16 bases. This CDR3 is 13 amino acids long. Germline assignment: CDR1 GTSNPN and CDR2 SVGIG (reference sequence). The CDR3 reads CAWSSLLAGEQFF. CDR3 sequence (DNA): TGTGCCTGGAGCTCATTACTAGCAGGGGAGCAGTTCTTC.

CDR3 sequence (DNA): TGTGCCAGCAGAGAGACGGGACTCATGAGCAATCAGCCCCAGCATTTT. Translating gives CASRETGLMSNQPQHF. This chain joins TRBV2 and TRBJ1-5, with a weak D call TRBD1 (5 bases). With 6 bases removed from V and 1 base from J, the gap between germline ends came to 16 bases. The CDR3 has 16 amino acids. Germline V CDR1 and CDR2: SNHLY, FYNNEI.

This clone was observed once. The V call is TRBV5-4, the J call TRBJ2-2; 8 positions agree with TRBD2. V was pared by 4 bases and J by 6 bases, with 8 bases of the junction left unmatched. The CDR3 runs 15 residues. Germline-derived CDR1 and CDR2 are SGHNT and YYREEE (reference sequence). The CDR3 bases are TGTGCCAGCAGCCGCAACGGGAGGGCCCCCGGGGAGCTGTTTTTT. Its protein is CASSRNGRAPGELFF.

This clone was observed a single time. CDR3 residues: CASSLGEEGRGYTF. The CDR3 DNA is TGCGCCAGCAGCTTGGGGGAGGAAGGTCGTGGCTACACCTTC. V gene TRBV5-1 combines with J gene TRBJ1-2; D not resolved. V lost 0 bases and J lost 7, with 13 bases in between. CDR3 length equals 14 residues. Germline CDR1 reads SGHRS; CDR2 reads YFSETQ.

CDR3 in amino acids: CASSRGLHEQYF. The CDR3 nucleotides are TGTGCCAGCAGTAGGGGGCTCCACGAGCAGTACTTC. V is TRBV28 and J is TRBJ2-7, with 7 bases that match TRBD1. Trimming cost V 5 bases and J 5 bases; bases outside gene matches: 3. This CDR3 has 12 amino acids. Germline V lookup: CDR1 MDHEN, CDR2 SYDVKM.

This clone was seen only a few times. The chain has TRBV19 and TRBJ1-1; a weak D match, TRBD1 (5 bases). V lost 2 bases, J lost 2 bases, and 12 bases lay in between. This CDR3 is built from 15 residues. Germline CDR1 and CDR2: LNHDA and SQIVND (reference sequence). CDR3 in amino acids: CASSILGDSNTEAFF. CDR3 in DNA: TGTGCCAGTAGTATACTTGGTGACAGCAACACTGAAGCTTTCTTT.

This clone was seen only a few times. The chain employs TRBV7-9 and TRBJ1-2, with TRBD1 matching 7 bases. The V gene end was trimmed by 1 base and the J gene end by 6 bases; junction bases not matched to a gene: 5. The CDR3 totals 14 residues. Germline V gene data show CDR1 as SEHNR and CDR2 as FQNEAQ (reference sequence). This CDR3 is CASSLDRGSNGYTF. In DNA, the CDR3 is TGTGCCAGCAGCTTAGACAGGGGATCGAATGGCTACACCTTC.

The rearrangement uses TRBV5-6 and TRBJ2-1; 7 nucleotides agree with TRBD2. CDR3 size: 15 residues. V lost 6 bases, J lost 3 bases, and 9 bases stayed unmatched. The germline gives CDR1 SGHDT, CDR2 YYEEEE. This CDR3 reads CASNGPGGGYNEQFF. In DNA form, the CDR3 reads TGTGCCAGCAACGGCCCAGGCGGGGGCTACAATGAGCAGTTCTTC.

The chain links TRBV28 to TRBJ2-2, with 9 nucleotides matching TRBD2. The CDR3 has 16 amino acids. After removal of 2 bases from V and 3 bases from J, the junction contained 4 bases not matched to a gene. Germline loops: CDR1 MDHEN, CDR2 SYDVKM. The CDR3 loop is CASSLVASGDTGELFF. The CDR3 DNA follows: TGTGCCAGCAGTTTAGTGGCTAGCGGGGACACCGGGGAGCTGTTTTTT. The whole variable domain, remainder taken from reference TRBV28 and TRBJ2-2, is DVKVTQSSRYLVKRTGEKVFLECVQDMDHENMFWYRQDPGLGLRLIYFSYDVKMKEKGDIPEGYSVSREKKERFSLILESASTNQTSMYLCASSLVASGDTGELFFGEGSRLTVL.